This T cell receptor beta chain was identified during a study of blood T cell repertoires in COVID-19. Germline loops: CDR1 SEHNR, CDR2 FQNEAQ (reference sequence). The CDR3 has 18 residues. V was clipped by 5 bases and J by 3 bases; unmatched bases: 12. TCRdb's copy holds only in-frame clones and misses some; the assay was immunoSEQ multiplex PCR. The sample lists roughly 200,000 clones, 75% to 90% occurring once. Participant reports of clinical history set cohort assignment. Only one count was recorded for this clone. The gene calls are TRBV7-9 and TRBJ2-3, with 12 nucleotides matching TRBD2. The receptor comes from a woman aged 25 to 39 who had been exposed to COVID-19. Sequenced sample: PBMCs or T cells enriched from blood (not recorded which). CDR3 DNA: TGTGCCAGCAGCCCCGGGCTAGCGGGGGGGCCAATGACAGATACGCAGTATTTT. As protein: CASSPGLAGGPMTDTQYF.